This entry lists 25 T cell receptor beta chains sequenced from one sample in a study of blood T cell repertoires in COVID-19. Profiled with immunoSEQ multiplex PCR; TCRdb holds only in-frame clones, not every one. The sample holds 230,000 or so clones, roughly 82% seen once. Sequenced input: peripheral blood. The receptors originated from a middle-aged woman who had recovered from COVID-19.

This chain links TRBV7-3 with TRBJ1-1; 9 positions match TRBD1. Germline values: CDR1 SGHTA, CDR2 FQGTGA. V trimming: 3 bases; J trimming: 7 bases; junction bases outside the gene matches: 6. The CDR3 has 14 residues. CDR3 loop: CASSLTGGKNEAFF. The CDR3 nucleotides are TGTGCCAGCAGCTTGACAGGGGGGAAGAATGAAGCTTTCTTT.

This clone has more than one count but fewer than ten. V is TRBV19 and J is TRBJ1-1; TRBD1 matches at 9 bases. V dropped 7 bases and J dropped 4; count of bases not matched to a gene: 7. Germline V gene sequence: CDR1 LNHDA, CDR2 SQIVND (reference sequence). The CDR3 contains 14 residues. The CDR3: CASNAGTGLTEAFF. The CDR3 DNA is TGTGCCAGTAACGCCGGGACAGGGCTCACTGAAGCTTTCTTT.

The chain links TRBV19 to TRBJ2-7, with D perhaps matching TRBD1 (5 bases). CDR1 is LNHDA, CDR2 SQIVND, per germline (reference sequence). This CDR3 is built from 14 residues. Trimming pared 5 bases from V and 2 bases from J, leaving 13 bases between. The CDR3: CASSSRGQTYEQYF. The DNA for the CDR3 is TGTGCCAGTAGTTCACGAGGACAAACCTACGAGCAGTACTTC.

V is TRBV12-3 or TRBV12-4 and J is TRBJ2-1, with D possibly TRBD1 on 6 matching bases. Trimming left V 6 bases short and J 8 bases short, with 11 bases between. The CDR3 is made up of 12 amino acids. The CDR3 DNA reads TGTGCCAGCAGCCCTACAGGGTATGAGCAGTTCTTC. Residues: CASSPTGYEQFF.

V usage is TRBV7-2 and J usage is TRBJ2-3, with D unclear. V was cut by 3 bases and J by 2 bases, with 9 bases left in between. CDR1 is SGHTA and CDR2 is FQGNSA in the germline V gene. CDR3 length: 14 residues. CDR3 DNA sequence: TGTGCCAGCAGCTTCCTCGGAGTCACAGATACGCAGTATTTT. Translating it yields CASSFLGVTDTQYF.

This chain joins TRBV23-1 and TRBJ1-1, with TRBD1 as a possible D gene (6 bases). TRBV23-1 is assigned to the ORF class and has an uncertain function. Between the trimmed V and J ends, which lost 4 bases and 4 bases, there was a span of 19 bases. The CDR3 loop spans 16 amino acids. The CDR3 spells CASSLYRGGWATEAFF. In DNA, the CDR3 is TGCGCCAGCAGTCTATATAGGGGGGGGTGGGCCACTGAAGCTTTCTTT.

The rearrangement joins TRBV6-5 to TRBJ2-7; the D gene is possibly TRBD1 (6 bases). CDR3 length: 14 amino acids. Germline V gene data show CDR1 as MNHEY and CDR2 as SVGAGI. Between the trimmed V and J ends, which lost 5 bases and 2 bases, there was a span of 13 bases. In DNA form, the CDR3 reads TGTGCCAGCAGTAGGTCACAGGGCGCCTACGAGCAGTACTTC. Amino acids: CASSRSQGAYEQYF.

The chain joins TRBV2 to TRBJ1-3; D is perhaps TRBD1 (5 bases). Trimming removed 10 bases at V and 0 bases at J, with 13 bases between. Germline assignment: CDR1 SNHLY and CDR2 FYNNEI. This CDR3 spans 14 amino acids. In nucleotides, the CDR3 is TGTGCCACACAGGCCGCCAGCTCTGGAAACACCATATATTTT. Encoded protein: CATQAASSGNTIYF.

V is TRBV6-5 and J is TRBJ1-2, with 7 bases fitting TRBD1. The CDR3 has 13 residues. J was trimmed by 6 bases and V by 4 bases; bases with no gene match: 5. The V gene's germline CDR1 is MNHEY and CDR2 SVGAGI. The DNA for the CDR3 is TGTGCCAGCAGTTCACAGGGGCCCGATGGCTACACCTTC. Translation gives CASSSQGPDGYTF.

The J gene is TRBJ2-2, the V gene TRBV5-1; D remains unclear. The CDR3 runs to 13 residues. V lost 0 bases and J lost 6, with 6 bases in between. From germline, CDR1 is SGHRS and CDR2 YFSETQ. CDR3 coding DNA: TGCGCCAGCAGCTTGGAACAGCCCGGGGAGCTGTTTTTT. This sequence encodes CASSLEQPGELFF.

The rearrangement links TRBV15 to TRBJ1-2; a weak D match, TRBD1 (6 bases). Trimming stripped 1 base from V and 5 bases from J, with 11 bases between. The CDR3 has 14 amino acids. Germline CDR1 reads LNHNV; CDR2 reads YYDKDF (reference sequence). The CDR3, as DNA: TGTGCCACCAGCAGAGGTCTCACAGGGTATGGCTACACCTTC. As protein: CATSRGLTGYGYTF.

J is TRBJ2-7 and V is TRBV9; maybe TRBD2 (6 bases). Germline V CDR1 and CDR2: SGDLS, YYNGEE. This CDR3 region has 14 residues. With 0 bases removed from V and 2 bases from J, the gap between germline ends came to 9 bases. The CDR3 DNA reads as TGTGCCAGCAGCGTAGGGGACTTAGCCTACGAGCAGTACTTC. Translating it yields CASSVGDLAYEQYF.

J is TRBJ2-5 and V is TRBV6-5, with 7 bases aligning to TRBD2. This CDR3 is built from 13 residues. The junction had 4 bases not matched to a gene; V was cut back by 7 bases and J by 2 bases. In germline, CDR1 is MNHEY, CDR2 SVGAGI. This CDR3 reads CASIRRGQETQYF. DNA for the CDR3: TGTGCCAGCATAAGGCGGGGGCAAGAGACCCAGTACTTC.

The rearrangement links TRBV27 to TRBJ1-2; possibly TRBD1 for D (5 bases). V was clipped by 6 bases and J by 4 bases, with 15 bases between them. This CDR3 spans 14 amino acids. Germline-derived CDR1 and CDR2 are MNHEY and SMNVEV (reference sequence). DNA of the CDR3: TGTGCCAGCAGCCAAAGGCAGGGAATCTATGGCTACACCTTC. Amino acids: CASSQRQGIYGYTF.

The rearrangement uses TRBV5-5 and TRBJ1-1; D possibly corresponds to TRBD1 (6 bases). This CDR3 region has 14 residues. The V end was cut by 1 base, the J end by 5 bases, with 12 bases between. Germline CDR1 reads SGHKS; CDR2 reads YYEKEE (reference sequence). CDR3 sequence: CASSLITQGTEAFF. In nucleotides, the CDR3 is TGTGCCAGCAGCTTGATTACCCAGGGGACTGAAGCTTTCTTT.

This clone has a single count. The chain combines TRBV2 with TRBJ2-1, with 11 bases lining up with TRBD1. The trim removed 4 bases at V and 9 bases at J, leaving 2 bases unmatched. The CDR3 loop spans 13 amino acids. From germline, CDR1 is SNHLY and CDR2 FYNNEI. The CDR3 DNA reads TGTGCCAGCAGTGGGGACAGGGGGACTGAGCAGTTCTTC. It codes for CASSGDRGTEQFF.

The chain combines TRBV15 with TRBJ1-1; 8 nucleotides line up with TRBD1. With V trimmed by 5 bases and J by 9 bases, 17 bases remained unmatched. The CDR3 is made up of 16 amino acids. Germline CDR1 is LNHNV and CDR2 is YYDKDF (reference sequence). The CDR3 bases are TGTGCCACCAGCGGCCGTGCAGGACAGGGAAATAAAAAAGCTTTCTTT. Translated: CATSGRAGQGNKKAFF.

The V and J genes are TRBV7-2 and TRBJ1-1; D is unclear. CDR3 length: 13 amino acids. The V gene's germline CDR1 is SGHTA and CDR2 FQGNSA. Trimming removed 4 bases from V and 1 base from J, with 7 bases in between. The DNA for the CDR3 is TGTGCCAGCAGCTATACAGAGAACACTGAAGCTTTCTTT. Protein product: CASSYTENTEAFF.

The genes are TRBV18 and TRBJ1-2, with D possibly being TRBD1 (5 bases). Trimming shortened V by 3 bases and J by 3 bases, and 20 bases separated the two germline ends. The CDR3 runs to 17 residues. The germline V gene has CDR1 KGHSH and CDR2 LQKENI. The CDR3 DNA sequence: TGTGCCAGCTCACCGAACGTTCCAGGGAATTGGGACTATGGCTACACCTTC. As protein: CASSPNVPGNWDYGYTF.

V and J are TRBV18 and TRBJ2-3, with 13 bases lining up with TRBD2. The CDR3 is made up of 18 amino acids. J lost 2 bases, V lost 4 bases, and 9 bases had no gene match. Germline V gene lookup returns CDR1 KGHSH and CDR2 LQKENI. The CDR3 DNA follows: TGTGCCAGCTCACACAACGGACTAGCGGGGGTTTCCACAGATACGCAGTATTTT. Protein sequence: CASSHNGLAGVSTDTQYF.

V and J are TRBV18 and TRBJ1-5, with 9 bases matching TRBD1. The V gene end was trimmed by 4 bases and the J gene end by 5 bases; junction bases not matched to a gene: 6. The CDR3 runs 15 residues. The germline gives CDR1 KGHSH, CDR2 LQKENI. CDR3 protein: CASSLRQGEDQPQHF. The CDR3 DNA reads TGTGCCAGCTCACTCCGACAGGGGGAGGATCAGCCCCAGCATTTT.

This chain links TRBV19 with TRBJ1-1; no firm D call. In germline, CDR1 is LNHDA, CDR2 SQIVND (reference sequence). The CDR3 loop spans 14 amino acids. Trimming shortened V by 3 bases and J by 1 base, and 9 bases separated the two germline ends. CDR3 sequence (DNA): TGTGCCAGTAGTATTGCGAGAGAGAACACTGAAGCTTTCTTT. Its translation: CASSIARENTEAFF.

The chain employs TRBV6-1 and TRBJ1-5, with TRBD1 as a possible D gene (6 bases). The germline gives CDR1 MNHNS, CDR2 SASEGT. The length of the CDR3 is 17 residues. Trimming took 0 bases from V and 4 from J, leaving 16 bases between them. The chain's CDR3 is CASSEALQGFRNQPQHF. CDR3 coding DNA: TGTGCCAGCAGTGAAGCGCTTCAGGGGTTTCGGAATCAGCCCCAGCATTTT.

The chain carries TRBV2 and TRBJ2-5; D is unresolved. This CDR3 spans 10 amino acids. Germline V lookup: CDR1 SNHLY, CDR2 FYNNEI. Deletions cut 8 bases from V and 5 bases from J, with 6 bases between. The chain's CDR3 is CASLIETQYF. DNA for the CDR3: TGTGCCAGCTTAATCGAGACCCAGTACTTC. Looking up the rest from reference TRBV2 and TRBJ2-5 gives the full variable domain: EPEVTQTPSHQVTQMGQEVILRCVPISNHLYFYWYRQILGQKVEFLVSFYNNEISEKSEIFDDQFSVERPDGSNFTLKIRSTKLEDSAMYFCASLIETQYFGPGTRLLVL.

Remarks on this clone: A clone one base away is much larger, so this may be a read error. In the same sample, other DNA sequences code for this CDR3. J is TRBJ1-1 and V is TRBV12-3 or TRBV12-4; weak D call: TRBD1 (6 bases). Between the trimmed V and J ends, which lost 5 bases and 1 base, there was a span of 8 bases. This CDR3 has 13 amino acids. CDR3 protein: CASSPTGNTEAFF. The CDR3 region has the DNA TGTGCCAGCAGTCCGACAGGGAACACTGAAGCTTTCTTT.